This T cell receptor (beta chain) came from a study of blood T cell repertoires in COVID-19. Study background: Spain, Italy and the United States supplied samples that represented acute and convalescent COVID-19. PBMCs, B-cell-depleted T cells, or T cells were the source of the cDNA or gDNA that made up the material.

Authors' analysis steps: Estimated nucleated cell counts came from reference gene primer amplification. The repertoire was sequenced with immunoSEQ multiplex PCR; TCRdb's copy has only in-frame clones and lacks some. The DNA was the basis for D and trimming; V, J and clone size are from that table. Among around 100,000 clones, roughly 80% were seen once, and the ten largest hold roughly 3.4%. The ends lost 4 bases at V and 2 bases at J; junction bases unmatched: 2. This CDR3 is built from 14 residues. The germline gives CDR1 SGHRS, CDR2 YFSETQ. What was sequenced was peripheral blood. This receptor was taken from a woman older than 75 with active or convalescent COVID-19. The chain is built from TRBV5-1 and TRBJ2-1; 8 bases match TRBD1. DNA of the CDR3: TGCGCCAGCAGCCAACAGGGGGCCTACAATGAGCAGTTCTTC. Translation: CASSQQGAYNEQFF. The variable domain in full, with the rest retrieved from reference TRBV5-1 and TRBJ2-1, is KAGVTQTPRYLIKTRGQQVTLSCSPISGHRSVSWYQQTPGQGLQFLFEYFSETQRNKGNFPGRFSGRQFSNSRSEMNVSTLELGDSALYLCASSQQGAYNEQFFGPGTRLTVL.